The clone carrying this TCR beta chain was seen only a few times. The antigen is unknown. Primers used in a second PCR of about 7 to 12 cycles were a sample-barcoded 5' primer and a J-beta primer mix. Each CDR3 protein gets one entry after TCRdb re-called the 5' RACE reads with MiXCR. The repertoire holds around 1,600,000 distinct CDR3 sequences, with about 45% as singletons. This entry belongs to a study of blood T cells in healthy people across ages. Findings of the study overall: Per-million-T-cell TCR beta diversity fell roughly linearly with age. Because donor CMV status was unknown, expanded clonotype changes were possibly confounded.

The sample, 7.5 to 10 milliliters of peripheral blood, was drawn from each donor. Total RNA extraction produced at least 5.5 micrograms (per sample) for the study. Sequenced input: blood. The sequence was obtained from a woman between 18 and 30 years old in good health.

CDR3 loop: CASSSDPAGYYEQYF. CDR3 sequence (DNA): TGCGCCAGCAGTTCAGACCCGGCCGGCTACTACGAGCAGTACTTC. The rearrangement uses TRBV4-1 and TRBJ2-7; D gene ambiguous. The CDR3 covers 15 residues. The V end was cut by 6 bases, the J end by 3 bases, with 18 bases between. The germline gives CDR1 MGHRA, CDR2 YSYEKL.